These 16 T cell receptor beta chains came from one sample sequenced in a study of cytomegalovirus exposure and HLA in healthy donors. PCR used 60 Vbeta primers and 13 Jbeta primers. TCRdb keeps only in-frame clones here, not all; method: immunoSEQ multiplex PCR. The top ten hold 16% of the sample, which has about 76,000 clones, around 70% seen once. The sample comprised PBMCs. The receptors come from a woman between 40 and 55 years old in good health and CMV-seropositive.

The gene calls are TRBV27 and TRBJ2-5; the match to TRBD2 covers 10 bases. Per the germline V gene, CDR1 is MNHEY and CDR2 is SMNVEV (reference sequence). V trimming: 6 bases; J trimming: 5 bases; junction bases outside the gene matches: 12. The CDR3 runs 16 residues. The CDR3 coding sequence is TGTGCCAGCAGCAAAAAAGCGGGGGGGCAGTGGGAGACCCAGTACTTC. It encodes CASSKKAGGQWETQYF.

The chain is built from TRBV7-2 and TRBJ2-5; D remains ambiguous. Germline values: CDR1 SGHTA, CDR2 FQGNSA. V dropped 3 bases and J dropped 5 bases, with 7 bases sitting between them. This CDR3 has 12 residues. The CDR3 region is CASSLMRETQYF. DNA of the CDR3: TGTGCCAGCAGCTTGATGCGGGAGACCCAGTACTTC.

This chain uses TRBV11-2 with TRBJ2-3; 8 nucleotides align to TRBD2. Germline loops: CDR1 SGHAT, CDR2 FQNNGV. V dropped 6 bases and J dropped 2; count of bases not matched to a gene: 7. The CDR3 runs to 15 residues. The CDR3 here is CASSTFSGTTDTQYF. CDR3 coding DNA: TGTGCCAGCAGTACATTTAGCGGGACCACAGATACGCAGTATTTT. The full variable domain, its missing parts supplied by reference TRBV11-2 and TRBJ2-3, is EAGVAQSPRYKIIEKRQSVAFWCNPISGHATLYWYQQILGQGPKLLIQFQNNGVVDDSQLPKDRFSAERLKGVDSTLKIQPAKLEDSAVYLCASSTFSGTTDTQYFGPGTRLTVL.

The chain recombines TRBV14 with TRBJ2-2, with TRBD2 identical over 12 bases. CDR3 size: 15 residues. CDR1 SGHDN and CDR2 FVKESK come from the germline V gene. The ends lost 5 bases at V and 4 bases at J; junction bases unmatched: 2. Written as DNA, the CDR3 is TGTGCCAGCAGCACTAGCGGGGGGATCACCGGGGAGCTGTTTTTT. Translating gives CASSTSGGITGELFF.

For the CDR3, the DNA is TGTGCCTGGATGGAGAAAAGCAGGGTCGTCAGTGGCTACACCTTC. Residues: CAWMEKSRVVSGYTF. This chain uses TRBV30 with TRBJ1-2, with a tentative D call TRBD1 (5 bases). The CDR3 is 15 residues long. Germline loops: CDR1 GTSNPN, CDR2 SVGIG (reference sequence). The ends were cut back, 4 bases at V and 7 bases at J, with 22 bases in the middle.

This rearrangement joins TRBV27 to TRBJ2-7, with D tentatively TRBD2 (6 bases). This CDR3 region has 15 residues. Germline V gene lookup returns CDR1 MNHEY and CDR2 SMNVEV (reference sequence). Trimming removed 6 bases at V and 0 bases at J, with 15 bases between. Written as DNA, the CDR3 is TGTGCCAGCAGCGTAGGGACTCGTTCCTCCTACGAGCAGTACTTC. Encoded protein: CASSVGTRSSYEQYF.

This CDR3 is CASSRTSTDTQYF. The CDR3 bases are TGTGCCAGCAGCAGGACAAGCACAGATACGCAGTATTTT. J is TRBJ2-3 and V is TRBV7-9, with D possibly matching TRBD1 (5 bases). V lost 5 bases and J 0 bases, leaving 6 bases between the germline ends. Germline V gene sequence: CDR1 SEHNR, CDR2 FQNEAQ (reference sequence). The CDR3 loop spans 13 amino acids.

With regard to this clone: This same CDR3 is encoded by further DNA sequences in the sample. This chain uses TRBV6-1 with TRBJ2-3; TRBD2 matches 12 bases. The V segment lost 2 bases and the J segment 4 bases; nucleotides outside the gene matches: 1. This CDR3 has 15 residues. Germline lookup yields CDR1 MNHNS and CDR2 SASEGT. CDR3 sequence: CASSELAGGPDTQYF. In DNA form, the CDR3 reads TGTGCCAGCAGTGAACTAGCGGGAGGGCCAGATACGCAGTATTTT.

This chain's CDR3 is CAWSVGGVHGEQYF. In nucleotides, the CDR3 is TGTGCCTGGAGTGTAGGGGGTGTTCATGGGGAGCAGTACTTC. The chain combines TRBV30 with TRBJ2-7, with D perhaps TRBD1 (6 bases). The CDR3 is 14 amino acids. The V end was cut by 0 bases, the J end by 7 bases, with 16 bases between. The germline CDR1 and CDR2 sequences are GTSNPN and SVGIG (reference sequence).

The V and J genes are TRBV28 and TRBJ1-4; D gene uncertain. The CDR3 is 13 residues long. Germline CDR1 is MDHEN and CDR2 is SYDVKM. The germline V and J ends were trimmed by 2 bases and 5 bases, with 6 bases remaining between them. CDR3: CASSLVPNEKLFF. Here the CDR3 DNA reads TGTGCCAGCAGTTTAGTTCCAAATGAAAAACTGTTTTTT.

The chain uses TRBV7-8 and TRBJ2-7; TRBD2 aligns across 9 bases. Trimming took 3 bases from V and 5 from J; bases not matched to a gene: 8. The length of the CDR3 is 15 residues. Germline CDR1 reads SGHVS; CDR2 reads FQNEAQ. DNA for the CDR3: TGTGCCAGCAGCTTCAGCGGGGGGCCATTCAACGAGCAGTACTTC. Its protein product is CASSFSGGPFNEQYF.

This chain's CDR3 is CSVSPGVGNSPLHF. The CDR3 region has the DNA TGCAGCGTGAGCCCAGGGGTGGGTAATTCACCCCTCCACTTT. V is TRBV29-1 and J is TRBJ1-6; TRBD1 is a possible D gene (6 bases). The V gene's germline CDR1 is SQVTM and CDR2 ANQGSEA. This CDR3 has 14 amino acids. V dropped 6 bases and J dropped 6 bases, with 15 bases sitting between them.

The CDR3 DNA is TGTGCCAGCAGCGTTCAGGCTGGTACAGGGGTCTTCTATGGCTACACCTTC. It specifies CASSVQAGTGVFYGYTF. J is TRBJ1-2 and V is TRBV9; 7 bases agree with TRBD1. The germline CDR1 and CDR2 sequences are SGDLS and YYNGEE. This CDR3 spans 17 amino acids. Trimming cost V 2 bases and J 4 bases; bases outside gene matches: 14.

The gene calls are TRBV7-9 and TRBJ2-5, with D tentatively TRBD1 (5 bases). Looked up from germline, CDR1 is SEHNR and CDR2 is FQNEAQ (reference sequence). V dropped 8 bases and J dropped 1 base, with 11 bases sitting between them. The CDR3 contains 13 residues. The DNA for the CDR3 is TGTGCCAGCCTGAGACAGATCCAAGAGACCCAGTACTTC. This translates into CASLRQIQETQYF.

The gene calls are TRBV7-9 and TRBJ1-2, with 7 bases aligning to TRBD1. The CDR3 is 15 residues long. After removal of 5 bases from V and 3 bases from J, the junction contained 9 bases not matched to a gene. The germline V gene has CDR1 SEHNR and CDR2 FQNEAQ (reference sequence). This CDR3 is CASSPVSGTDYGYTF. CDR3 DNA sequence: TGTGCCAGCAGCCCCGTCTCCGGGACAGACTATGGCTACACCTTC.

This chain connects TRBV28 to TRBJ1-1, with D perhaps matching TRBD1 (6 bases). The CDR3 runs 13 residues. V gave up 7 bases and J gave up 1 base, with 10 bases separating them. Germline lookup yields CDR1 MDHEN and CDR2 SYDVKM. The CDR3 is CASTPDRNTEAFF. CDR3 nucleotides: TGTGCCAGCACCCCGGACAGGAACACTGAAGCTTTCTTT. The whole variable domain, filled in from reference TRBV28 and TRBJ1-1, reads DVKVTQSSRYLVKRTGEKVFLECVQDMDHENMFWYRQDPGLGLRLIYFSYDVKMKEKGDIPEGYSVSREKKERFSLILESASTNQTSMYLCASTPDRNTEAFFGQGTRLTVV.